This paragraph covers one TCR beta chain sequence. The sample holds many counts of this clonotype. It lacks a known antigen. It has no much larger one-base neighbor in the sample; base qualities were not kept. The data derive from a study of blood T cells in healthy people across ages (dated by TCRdb to about 2015). At the level of the whole study: In model experiments, template switching captured roughly one uniquely barcoded TCR beta cDNA molecule for every two T cells. The donors were divided into four age groups: young (average 16 years), middle-aged (about 41), aged (roughly 60) and long-lived (about 79). To avoid experimental bias, donors of different ages were randomly spread across the sequencing lanes. The study analyzed two additional independent replicas of 1 million unique cDNA reads from the same blood draw for two donors, one aged 18 to 29 and one aged 80 or older. Using deep sequencing normalized with unique cDNA molecular identifiers, the study measured how TCR beta repertoire diversity changes with age. The paper's findings and limits, for the study overall: As age increased, observed TCR beta diversity per million T cells dropped in a roughly linear way, and a significant reduction was already evident by age 40. There was a strong correlation between observed TCR beta diversity and the percentage of naive T cells measured by flow cytometry. Because profiling used bulk unsorted PBMCs, naive and antigen-experienced compartments could not be compared conclusively. Compared with the aged group, more naive CD4+ T cells, fewer expanded clones and increased TCR diversity were shown by the long-lived group, suggesting age selection. Donor CMV infection status was unknown, potentially confounding age-related changes in expanded clonotypes. Estimates of total diversity based on one million sequenced T cells were regarded as lower bounds and as underestimates.

The donors were 40 or so Caucasian individuals from Russia, aged 6 to 90 years, who were systemically healthy. Around 10 milliliters of peripheral blood were drawn from each donor into EDTA-treated Vacutainer tubes. Ficoll-Paque density-gradient centrifugation was used to isolate PBMCs, with at least 6 million per sample. Trizol reagent was used to extract total RNA from PBMCs, with at least 5.5 micrograms per sample. For every donor, an aliquot of PBMCs went through flow cytometry to measure the percentages of naive CD45RAhigh/CD27high T cells. The method behind the library was 5' RACE. The instrument was an Illumina HiSeq 2500. A second PCR of roughly 7 to 12 cycles was performed with a sample-barcoded 5' primer and a J-beta primer mix. Each TCR beta cDNA molecule received a unique molecular identifier from a template-switch 5' adaptor carrying 12 random nucleotides. Each sample yielded at least 2.5 million CDR3-containing paired-end reads. All of the RNA was converted into first-strand cDNA using the Mint cDNA synthesis kit, with a TRBC-specific oligonucleotide serving as the primer. After uracil-DNA glycosylase treatment, a first 18-cycle PCR used universal primers M1SS and BC2_uni_R on all cDNA. As for how the authors treated the data: Each sample was normalized by randomly selecting 1 million high-quality reads, each carrying a distinct molecular identifier. Instead of being binned into consensus sequences, reads that shared molecular identifiers were thrown out. MiTCR, set to a Q25 quality threshold and the strictest error-elimination algorithm, was used for CDR3 identification, clonotype clustering and error correction. A nonparametric unseen species model using Euler transformation provided a lower-bound estimate of total TCR beta diversity. TCRdb trimmed public reads at Q25 via fastp, called clones via MiXCR and kept in-frame beta chains. Merged by CDR3 protein, the rows form single entries marked with the most common genes and DNA. The V and J calls come from TCRdb's annotation, not from the publication. The sample table contains some 1.7 million distinct CDR3 sequences; only one count was recorded for approximately 28% of them. The top ten clonotypes cover around 7.7% of the sample.

The germline V gene encodes CDR1 MNHNS and CDR2 SASEGT. The CDR3 starts with the cysteine, ends with the phenylalanine, and has 15 residues. The kept DNA is CDR3 alone, 45 bases in frame from the first base. V loses 5 bases, J loses 1 base, and the germline ends lie 12 bases apart. The sequencing sample was made of blood. The rearranged segments are TRBV6-1 and TRBJ2-4, with TRBD1 tentatively as D gene (5 bases match). This clonotype originated in a woman aged 25 to 39 in good health. The CDR3 reads CASSPSRVAKNIQYF. The DNA is TGTGCCAGCAGTCCTTCCAGGGTGGCCAAAAACATTCAGTACTTC.